The 15 T cell receptor beta chains below all came from one sample that was sequenced in a study of cytomegalovirus exposure and HLA in healthy donors. PCR was performed using 60 Vbeta and 13 Jbeta primers. Sequenced by immunoSEQ multiplex PCR; TCRdb stores in-frame clones only, minus some. The sample shows about 130,000 clones, about 80% of them seen only once. The sequencing sample was made of PBMCs. The receptors shown here come from a man between 18 and 29 years old in good health and CMV-seronegative.

The chain links TRBV7-3 to TRBJ2-3; 7 nucleotides line up with TRBD2. There are 15 residues in the CDR3. Germline V gene sequence: CDR1 SGHTA, CDR2 FQGTGA. After removal of 4 bases from V and 5 bases from J, the junction contained 9 bases not matched to a gene. Here the CDR3 reads CASSSTVVAGDTQYF. The CDR3 DNA is TGTGCCAGCAGCTCCACAGTGGTAGCGGGAGATACGCAGTATTTT.

This clone has a handful of counts. CDR3 nucleotide sequence: TGTGCCAGCAGCTTGGCAGCCGCCGGAGGGGCTTTCTTT. Translating gives CASSLAAAGGAFF. V and J are TRBV5-6 and TRBJ1-1; D gene unclear. The CDR3 loop spans 13 amino acids. Germline loops: CDR1 SGHDT, CDR2 YYEEEE. Trimming pared 0 bases from V and 11 bases from J, leaving 14 bases between.

The rearrangement links TRBV9 to TRBJ2-5; 7 bases map to TRBD1. The CDR3 is 12 amino acids. The V and J ends lost 3 bases and 13 bases, in that order; junction bases with no gene match: 9. Looked up from germline, CDR1 is SGDLS and CDR2 is YYNGEE. The CDR3 here is CASSGDSRLLYF. In DNA, the CDR3 is TGTGCCAGCAGCGGGGACAGCCGACTTTTGTACTTC.

This clone was detected once. The chain recombines TRBV6-1 with TRBJ2-3; D might be TRBD2 (6 bases). Germline V gives CDR1 MNHNS, CDR2 SASEGT. Trimming removed 4 bases at V and 6 bases at J, with 8 bases between. CDR3 size: 12 residues. As DNA, the CDR3 is TGTGCCAGCAGTGGCCTAGCGGATACGCAGTATTTT. As protein: CASSGLADTQYF.

This sequence joins TRBV6-5 and TRBJ2-7; weak D call: TRBD2 (6 bases). Trimming took 8 bases from V and 1 from J, leaving 6 bases between them. The germline CDR1 and CDR2 sequences are MNHEY and SVGAGI. CDR3 length: 11 residues. The CDR3 coding sequence is TGTGCCAGCGGGGGGTCCTACGAGCAGTACGTC. It translates to CASGGSYEQYV.

A single count supports this clone. In DNA form, the CDR3 reads TGTGCCAGTAGACTTCTAGCGGGAGTCTACAATGAGCAGTTCTTC. This sequence encodes CASRLLAGVYNEQFF. J is TRBJ2-1 and V is TRBV19; 10 nucleotides match TRBD2. This CDR3 spans 15 amino acids. With V trimmed by 6 bases and J by 3 bases, 5 bases remained unmatched. The germline V gene encodes CDR1 LNHDA and CDR2 SQIVND (reference sequence).

The chain links TRBV27 to TRBJ2-2, with D hard to call. The CDR3 extends over 16 amino acids. V shed 6 bases and J shed 0 bases, with 14 bases lying between them. Looked up from germline, CDR1 is MNHEY and CDR2 is SMNVEV (reference sequence). CDR3 nucleotides: TGTGCCAGCAGACCAGACATCGCGCCGAACACCGGGGAGCTGTTTTTT. Its protein is CASRPDIAPNTGELFF.

The chain joins TRBV7-3 to TRBJ2-1, with TRBD2 identical over 7 bases. Germline-derived CDR1 and CDR2 are SGHTA and FQGTGA. The CDR3 covers 15 residues. J gave up 4 bases and V 2 bases, and 5 bases lay outside the gene matches. The DNA for the CDR3 is TGTGCCAGCAGCTTATGGGCTAGCGGATACAATGAGCAGTTCTTC. The encoded protein is CASSLWASGYNEQFF.

The chain's CDR3 is CASSLVGQGATGYEQYF. The CDR3 DNA follows: TGTGCCAGCAGCTTAGTGGGACAGGGGGCTACTGGTTACGAGCAGTACTTC. The chain joins TRBV7-3 to TRBJ2-7, with 12 bases matching TRBD1. Germline values: CDR1 SGHTA, CDR2 FQGTGA. The CDR3 runs to 17 residues. J was trimmed by 4 bases and V by 2 bases; bases with no gene match: 9.

This chain links TRBV10-1 with TRBJ2-1, with 7 bases fitting TRBD2. V trimming: 3 bases; J trimming: 4 bases; junction bases outside the gene matches: 6. Germline assignment: CDR1 WNHNN and CDR2 SYGVQD (reference sequence). CDR3 length: 15 residues. This chain's CDR3 is CASSEVSGRYNEQFF. The CDR3 DNA sequence: TGCGCCAGCAGTGAAGTTAGCGGGCGTTACAATGAGCAGTTCTTC.

Note on this clone: The junction departs from the called germline gene at one end, perhaps through a read error. This chain connects TRBV7-9 to TRBJ2-2, with 7 bases that match TRBD2. In germline, CDR1 is SEHNR, CDR2 FQNEAQ (reference sequence). This CDR3 is 15 amino acids long. Written as DNA, the CDR3 is TGTGCCAGCAGCTTAGGGGAGGGTGACACCGGGGAGCGGTTTTTT. Amino acids: CASSLGEGDTGERFF.

On this clone itself: A read error may produce the germline difference seen at one junction end. The J gene is TRBJ1-1, the V gene TRBV2; TRBD1 aligns across 7 bases. From germline, CDR1 is SNHLY and CDR2 FYNNEI. The CDR3 sequence is 13 residues long. The CDR3 loop reads CATLDRMKTEAFF. The DNA of the CDR3 is TGTGCCACCCTGGACAGGATGAAGACTGAAGCTTTCTTT.

This chain joins TRBV18 and TRBJ1-2; no reliable D call. The CDR3 totals 14 residues. Germline V gene sequence: CDR1 KGHSH, CDR2 LQKENI. V was trimmed by 3 bases and J by 3 bases, leaving 11 bases between them. This chain's CDR3 is CASSPIGQDYGYTF. CDR3 nucleotide sequence: TGTGCCAGCTCACCCATCGGTCAGGACTATGGCTACACCTTC.

A word on this clone: An end of the junction differs from the germline gene, which may be a read error. The chain couples TRBV7-9 to TRBJ1-2; possible D gene TRBD1, 5 bases. Germline V gene sequence: CDR1 SEHNR, CDR2 FQNEAQ (reference sequence). CDR3 length: 16 residues. CDR3 coding DNA: TGTTCCAGCAGCTCCAGCACGGGGGAGACTAACTATGGCTACACCTTC. As protein: CSSSSSTGETNYGYTF.

This clone was picked up a small number of times. The genes are TRBV29-1 and TRBJ2-5, with TRBD2 as a possible D gene (5 bases). The germline gives CDR1 SQVTM, CDR2 ANQGSEA. The CDR3 consists of 13 residues. The V end lost 0 bases, the J end lost 3 bases, and 8 bases lay between the germline ends. CDR3 region: CSVEDHGEETQYF. CDR3 in DNA: TGCAGCGTTGAAGACCACGGGGAAGAGACCCAGTACTTC.